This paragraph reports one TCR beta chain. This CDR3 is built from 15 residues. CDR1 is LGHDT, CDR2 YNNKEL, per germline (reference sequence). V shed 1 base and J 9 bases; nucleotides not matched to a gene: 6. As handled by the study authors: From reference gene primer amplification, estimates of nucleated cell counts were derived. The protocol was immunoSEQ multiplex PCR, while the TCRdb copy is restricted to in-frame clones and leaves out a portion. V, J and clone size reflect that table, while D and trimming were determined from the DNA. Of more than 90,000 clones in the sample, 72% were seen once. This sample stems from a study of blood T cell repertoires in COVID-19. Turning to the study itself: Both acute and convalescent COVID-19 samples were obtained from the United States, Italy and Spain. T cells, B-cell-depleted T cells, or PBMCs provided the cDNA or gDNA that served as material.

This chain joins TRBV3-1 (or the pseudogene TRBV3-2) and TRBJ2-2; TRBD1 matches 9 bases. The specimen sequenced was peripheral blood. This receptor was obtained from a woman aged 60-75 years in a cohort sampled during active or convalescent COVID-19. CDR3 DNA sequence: TGTGCCAGCAGCCAAGCGGGGACAGGGTTCAGGGAGCTGTTTTTT. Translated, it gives CASSQAGTGFRELFF.